This T cell receptor (beta chain) was profiled in a study of blood T cell repertoires in COVID-19. Study-level information: Samples taken during acute and convalescent COVID-19 were collected in the United States, Italy and Spain. T cells, B-cell-depleted T cells, or PBMCs supplied cDNA or gDNA.

V was shortened by 5 bases and J by 1 base, with 14 bases between the two germline ends. This CDR3 is built from 16 residues. The germline CDR1 and CDR2 sequences are MNHEY and SMNVEV (reference sequence). Original data processing: Reference gene primer amplification gave nucleated cell count estimates. Generated by immunoSEQ multiplex PCR, the TCRdb table keeps only in-frame clones and is missing some. The DNA was the basis for D and trimming; V, J and clone size are from that table. This table has roughly 250,000 clones, approximately 87% appearing once. Sequences were obtained from peripheral blood. The TCR originated in a human donor in a cohort sampled during active COVID-19. V is TRBV27 and J is TRBJ2-2; D perhaps matches TRBD2 (5 bases). The CDR3 region has the DNA TGTGCCAGCAGTCCTTCCGGGATACAGAACACCGGGGAGCTGTTTTTT. This translates into CASSPSGIQNTGELFF.